This TCR beta chain is drawn from a study of shared clonotypes between healthy human individuals. This clone was found many times. Other DNA sequences in the sample encode the same CDR3. Every one of the donors was a Caucasian adult that lived in Nashville, Tennessee. From germline, CDR1 is SGDLS and CDR2 YYNGEE. V lost 2 bases, J lost 0 bases, and 9 bases lay in between. CDR3 length equals 15 residues. Profiled with immunoSEQ multiplex PCR; TCRdb holds only in-frame clones, not every one. The sample includes 850,000 to 1,200,000 clones, under 80% seen only once; the top ten take around 1.5%. The material sequenced was memory CD4+ T cells sorted from blood. The sample's subset: CD45RA-negative fraction. This sequence joins TRBV9 and TRBJ1-5; D gene ambiguous. This receptor was taken from a man aged 18 to 30 in good health. The CDR3 is CASSVGPNSNQPQHF. The DNA for the CDR3 is TGTGCCAGCAGCGTCGGACCGAATAGCAATCAGCCCCAGCATTTT.